This T cell receptor (beta chain) was captured in a study of regulatory T cells in long-lasting Graves disease. Study-level background: For under 3 months, newly diagnosed Graves' patients had been taking antithyroid drugs.

The time point is: newly diagnosed GD, antithyroid drugs for less than 3 months. Isolated PBMC RNA provided the starting material for the TCR library. Losses at the gene ends were 0 bases for V and 5 bases for J; bases not matched to a gene: 12. CDR1 DFQATT and CDR2 SNEGSKA come from the germline V gene (reference sequence). The CDR3 consists of 17 residues. This clonotype occurred many times. Its antigen is as yet unknown. Building of the TCR beta libraries involved iRepertoire HTBI primers and Arm-PCR of CDR3 regions. TCRdb re-analysed the multiplex PCR reads in MiXCR, keeping a single row per CDR3 protein. The repertoire holds 500,000 or so distinct CDR3 sequences, with around 15% as singletons. Study-level results: The TCR repertoire of persistent Graves' patients was less diverse than that of newly diagnosed ones.

This sample was also put to use in a study of T cells in Graves' hyperthyroidism and ophthalmopathy.

This TCR came from a man between 40 and 49 years old with Graves disease. This rearrangement joins TRBV20-1 to TRBJ2-5, with 10 bases lining up with TRBD2. The source was peripheral blood mononuclear cells (PBMCs), collected at new diagnosis, from a patient treated with antithyroid drugs. The DNA of the CDR3 is TGCAGTGCTAGAGATCAGGCTAGCGGGAGTGTGTGGGAGACCCAGTACTTC. Translation: CSARDQASGSVWETQYF.